The 20 T cell receptor beta chains presented below share a single source sample, sequenced in a study of blood T cell repertoires in COVID-19. Produced via immunoSEQ multiplex PCR; TCRdb's table is partial and in-frame only. The table lists approximately 260,000 clones, around 90% of them singletons. The sequencing input was peripheral blood. The receptors were sampled from a woman between 35 and 50 years old with acute or convalescent COVID-19.

The CDR3 spells CASMGLRAGSNSPLHF. In DNA form, the CDR3 reads TGTGCCAGTATGGGCCTAAGAGCAGGGTCTAATTCACCCCTCCACTTT. The chain uses TRBV19 and TRBJ1-6; TRBD1 might be the D (5 bases). Deletions cut 7 bases from V and 6 bases from J, with 19 bases between. Per germline, CDR1 LNHDA and CDR2 SQIVND (reference sequence). The CDR3 runs 16 residues.

The chain carries TRBV5-5 and TRBJ2-1; 15 positions match TRBD2. The CDR3 loop spans 16 amino acids. CDR1 and CDR2 from the germline V gene are SGHKS and YYEKEE (reference sequence). After removal of 4 bases from V and 14 bases from J, the junction contained 13 bases not matched to a gene. CDR3 residues: CASSPDPGLAGGQEFF. For the CDR3, the DNA is TGTGCCAGCAGCCCGGATCCTGGACTAGCGGGGGGGCAGGAGTTCTTC.

The rearrangement joins TRBV5-8 to TRBJ1-1; no firm D call. Deletions cut 2 bases from V and 1 base from J, with 6 bases between. The CDR3 extends over 13 amino acids. Germline CDR1 and CDR2: SGHTS and YDEGEE. Here the CDR3 DNA reads TGTGCCAGCAGCTTCGGCGGGAACACTGAAGCTTTCTTT. Amino acid sequence: CASSFGGNTEAFF. The full variable domain, rest sourced from reference TRBV5-8 and TRBJ1-1, is EAGVTQSPTHLIKTRGQQATLRCSPISGHTSVYWYQQALGLGLQFLLWYDEGEERNRGNFPPRFSGRQFPNYSSELNVNALELEDSALYLCASSFGGNTEAFFGQGTRLTVV.

The V gene is TRBV5-1, the J gene TRBJ1-6, with a possible D match to TRBD1 (5 bases). The CDR3 loop spans 15 amino acids. Trimming cost V 0 bases and J 10 bases, with 14 bases left between them. Germline CDR1 and CDR2: SGHRS and YFSETQ. CDR3 nucleotides: TGCGCCAGCAGCTTGGATGGGGGGAATGGCTCACCCCTCCACTTT. Its protein product is CASSLDGGNGSPLHF.

The chain joins TRBV10-3 to TRBJ2-5; D is possibly TRBD2 (5 bases). Germline CDR1 reads ENHRY; CDR2 reads SYGVKD. The CDR3 is made up of 14 amino acids. The V gene lost 3 bases and the J gene lost 5 bases, with 13 bases spanning the gap. CDR3 DNA: TGTGCCATCAGTGACCCGACCGGCGGGGAGACCCAGTACTTC. Amino acids: CAISDPTGGETQYF.

The rearrangement links TRBV7-8 to TRBJ2-6; D unclear. This CDR3 is built from 13 residues. Germline V gives CDR1 SGHVS, CDR2 FQNEAQ. Trimming removed 6 bases at V and 2 bases at J, with 5 bases between. This chain's CDR3 is CASRAPGANVLTF. Written as DNA, the CDR3 is TGTGCCAGCAGGGCCCCTGGGGCCAACGTCCTGACTTTC.

V and J are TRBV21-1 and TRBJ1-4. TRBV21-1 is shown as a pseudogene. The CDR3 runs 15 residues. In nucleotides, the CDR3 is TGTGCCAGCCCGCCGGGGAGGCGGAGAAATGAAAAACTGTTTTTT. Translating gives CASPPGRRRNEKLFF.

This sequence joins TRBV6-4 and TRBJ2-3; 9 bases align to TRBD2. V lost 5 bases, J lost 0 bases, and 3 bases stayed unmatched. The length of the CDR3 is 15 residues. Germline-derived CDR1 and CDR2 are MRHNA and SNTAGT. CDR3 amino acids: CASSRAGGSTDTQYF. CDR3 in DNA: TGTGCCAGCAGTAGAGCGGGGGGAAGCACAGATACGCAGTATTTT.

J is TRBJ1-4 and V is TRBV27, with a weak D call TRBD1 (6 bases). The V end lost 5 bases, the J end lost 13 bases, and 17 bases lay between the germline ends. The CDR3 loop spans 13 amino acids. CDR1 is MNHEY and CDR2 is SMNVEV in the germline V gene (reference sequence). In DNA, the CDR3 is TGTGCCAGCAGTATAAACACACAGGGAAGACTGTTTTTT. Its protein is CASSINTQGRLFF.

The gene calls are TRBV7-9 and TRBJ1-2; the D gene is possibly TRBD1 (6 bases). Trimming cost V 1 base and J 7 bases, with 16 bases left between them. This CDR3 has 15 amino acids. The germline CDR1 and CDR2 sequences are SEHNR and FQNEAQ (reference sequence). As DNA, the CDR3 is TGTGCCAGCAGCTTAGATGGTACAGGGTGGAGTGGCTACACCTTC. Translation: CASSLDGTGWSGYTF.

The gene calls are TRBV9 and TRBJ1-3; D perhaps matches TRBD1 (5 bases). Germline CDR1 reads SGDLS; CDR2 reads YYNGEE. V lost 0 bases to trimming and J lost 3 bases, with 7 bases between them. CDR3 length equals 14 residues. The CDR3 region is CASSVEGFGNTIYF. The CDR3 nucleotides are TGTGCCAGCAGCGTAGAGGGGTTTGGAAACACCATATATTTT.

The chain joins TRBV6-5 to TRBJ2-1; 8 bases map to TRBD2. The CDR3 is 16 residues long. With V trimmed by 0 bases and J by 4 bases, 5 bases remained unmatched. In germline, CDR1 is MNHEY, CDR2 SVGAGI. CDR3 protein: CASSYSQAGGYNEQFF. The CDR3 nucleotides read TGTGCCAGCAGTTACTCGCAGGCGGGGGGTTACAATGAGCAGTTCTTC.

This clone has a single count. V and J are TRBV4-2 and TRBJ2-2; TRBD2 matches 7 bases. The CDR3 contains 14 residues. The germline gives CDR1 LGHNA, CDR2 YNFKEQ. After removal of 5 bases from V and 1 base from J, the junction contained 1 base not matched to a gene. The DNA of the CDR3 is TGTGCCAGCAGCGGGGGGGAGAACACCGGGGAGCTGTTTTTT. It specifies CASSGGENTGELFF.

The chain employs TRBV7-9 and TRBJ1-1, with a possible D match to TRBD1 (6 bases). Trimming removed 5 bases from V and 5 bases from J, with 15 bases in between. The CDR3 extends over 14 amino acids. The germline V gene encodes CDR1 SEHNR and CDR2 FQNEAQ (reference sequence). The chain's CDR3 is CASSPAGGGTEAFF. CDR3 bases: TGTGCCAGCAGCCCCGCGGGAGGGGGGACTGAAGCTTTCTTT. The full variable domain, in which reference TRBV7-9 and TRBJ1-1 provide the parts outside the CDR3, is DTGVSQNPRHKITKRGQNVTFRCDPISEHNRLYWYRQTLGQGPEFLTYFQNEAQLEKSRLLSDRFSAERPKGSFSTLEIQRTEQGDSAMYLCASSPAGGGTEAFFGQGTRLTVV.

This chain connects TRBV11-2 to TRBJ2-7; tentative D call: TRBD2 (7 bases). The germline V gene has CDR1 SGHAT and CDR2 FQNNGV. The CDR3 loop spans 13 amino acids. With 5 bases removed from V and 9 bases from J, the gap between germline ends came to 17 bases. The CDR3 bases are TGTGCCAGCAGCCCGGGGGGCCTGAGGGGGCAGTACGTC. It yields the protein CASSPGGLRGQYV.

This clone was detected once. This chain joins TRBV10-3 and TRBJ2-1; 10 bases map to TRBD2. This CDR3 has 15 amino acids. Germline V lookup: CDR1 ENHRY, CDR2 SYGVKD. The junction had 14 bases not matched to a gene; V was cut back by 9 bases and J by 9 bases. CDR3 bases: TGTGCCATACGGGGAAGTAGCGGGGGGTCGGTTGAGCAGTTCTTC. Protein product: CAIRGSSGGSVEQFF.

J is TRBJ1-2 and V is TRBV19; TRBD1 aligns across 8 bases. V shed 5 bases, J shed 5 bases, and the junction held 4 bases outside the gene matches. CDR3 length equals 13 residues. CDR1 LNHDA and CDR2 SQIVND come from the germline V gene (reference sequence). In DNA, the CDR3 is TGTGCCAGTAGTTACAGGGGGGAATATGGCTACACCTTC. It translates to CASSYRGEYGYTF.

The V call is TRBV18, the J call TRBJ1-1, with TRBD1 identical over 9 bases. This CDR3 comprises 14 residues. Trimming cost V 6 bases and J 8 bases; bases outside gene matches: 10. CDR1 and CDR2 (germline): KGHSH, LQKENI. The DNA for the CDR3 is TGTGCCAGCTCCCTAAACAGGGGGCGCGAGGAAGCTTTCTTT. Translated: CASSLNRGREEAFF.

DNA for the CDR3: TGTGCCAGCAGTTTAGGTTTGGCACATGGCTACACCTTC. Translating it yields CASSLGLAHGYTF. The chain uses TRBV12-3 or TRBV12-4 and TRBJ1-2; no clear D. This CDR3 has 13 amino acids. V lost 1 base and J lost 6, with 9 bases in between.

The rearrangement links TRBV6-6 to TRBJ2-1; 8 bases agree with TRBD2. CDR1 and CDR2 (germline): MNHNY, SVGAGI (reference sequence). After removal of 4 bases from V and 7 bases from J, the junction contained 6 bases not matched to a gene. The CDR3 has 14 amino acids. The CDR3 nucleotides are TGTGCCAGCAGTTCCGGGGGGGCCGCGAATGAGCAGTTCTTC. Its protein is CASSSGGAANEQFF.